One and the same sample provided the 24 T cell receptor beta chains below, sequenced in a study of somatic mutations in cytotoxic T cells in rheumatoid arthritis (dated by TCRdb to 2015 to 2018). To prepare the library, the immunoSEQ multiplex PCR assay was applied. TCRdb took this table from immuneACCESS and kept in-frame rearrangements with V and J called. Such tables lack part of the clones; where checked against another copy, unresolved V genes explain under half of the gap, and the rest is unexplained. The sample table lists roughly 20,000 clones, less than 80% of them with a count of one. The top ten clones comprise approximately 5% of the sample. Specimen: CD8+ T cells sorted from blood. These TCRs come from a man between 60 and 75 years old in good health.

The chain couples TRBV2 to TRBJ2-5, with D perhaps matching TRBD2 (5 bases). The length of the CDR3 is 16 residues. Germline V gene sequence: CDR1 SNHLY, CDR2 FYNNEI. Trimming took off 5 bases at V and 1 base at J, with 17 bases between the two ends. This CDR3 reads CASSSPPLVFQETQYF. The CDR3, as DNA: TGTGCCAGCAGTAGCCCCCCACTAGTATTCCAAGAGACCCAGTACTTC.

This clone was seen a few times. The rearrangement links TRBV5-6 to TRBJ1-1; D perhaps matches TRBD1 (6 bases). Deletions cut 2 bases from V and 1 base from J, with 6 bases between. The germline CDR1 and CDR2 sequences are SGHDT and YYEEEE. CDR3 length: 13 residues. The CDR3 DNA is TGTGCCAGCAGCTTCAGGGGGAACACTGAAGCTTTCTTT. As protein: CASSFRGNTEAFF.

This rearrangement joins TRBV7-9 to TRBJ1-6, with 9 bases identical to TRBD1. Looked up from germline, CDR1 is SEHNR and CDR2 is FQNEAQ (reference sequence). With 9 bases clipped from V and 7 bases from J, the junction kept 1 base outside the gene matches. CDR3 length: 12 residues. CDR3 amino acids: CASGQGNSPLHF. The DNA for the CDR3 is TGTGCCAGTGGACAGGGGAATTCACCCCTCCACTTT.

The genes are TRBV4-3 and TRBJ2-5; 10 bases agree with TRBD2. Germline CDR1 is LGHNA and CDR2 is YSLEER. The CDR3 has 16 residues. V lost 0 bases to trimming and J lost 4 bases; unmatched junction nucleotides: 5. CDR3 nucleotides: TGCGCCAGCAGCCAAGAAGGGCTAGCGGGAGTAGAGACCCAGTACTTC. Translated, it gives CASSQEGLAGVETQYF.

A remark on this clone: One end of the junction varies from germline; a read error may be responsible. CDR3 nucleotide sequence: TGTGCCAGCAGTCCGAACGCCCCCGGGGGGGTGACCTTC. Protein sequence: CASSPNAPGGVTF. This chain links TRBV27 with TRBJ2-7; 8 bases are a match to TRBD2. The CDR3 has 13 amino acids. Per germline, CDR1 MNHEY and CDR2 SMNVEV (reference sequence).

In DNA, the CDR3 is TGTGCCAGCAGCTTGGGGGGGTGGAGGGTTGCAGAGACCCAGTACTTC. Its translation is CASSLGGWRVAETQYF. The rearrangement joins TRBV5-6 to TRBJ2-5; tentatively, D is TRBD2 (6 bases). The CDR3 has 16 residues. Between the trimmed V and J ends, which lost 0 bases and 4 bases, there was a span of 16 bases. The germline V gene has CDR1 SGHDT and CDR2 YYEEEE.

Only a few counts were recorded for this clone. The DNA for the CDR3 is TGTGCCACCGCGGGGTGGCCGAACACCGGGGAGCTGTTTTTT. This gives the protein CATAGWPNTGELFF. The J gene is TRBJ2-2, the V gene TRBV6-6; D might be TRBD2 (6 bases). V shed 10 bases and J shed 0 bases, with 12 bases lying between them. CDR3 length: 14 amino acids. CDR1 is MNHNY and CDR2 is SVGAGI in the germline V gene (reference sequence).

This sequence joins TRBV4-1 and TRBJ2-7; the match to TRBD2 covers 8 bases. V was clipped by 4 bases and J by 0 bases; unmatched bases: 2. CDR1 and CDR2 (germline): MGHRA, YSYEKL. CDR3 length: 14 residues. The chain's CDR3 is CASSLAGSSYEQYF. CDR3 bases: TGCGCCAGCAGCCTAGCGGGGAGCTCCTACGAGCAGTACTTC.

The chain has TRBV5-1 and TRBJ2-1; TRBD1 matches at 7 bases. The CDR3 has 16 amino acids. Trimming took 4 bases from V and 5 from J; bases not matched to a gene: 12. Germline V gene sequence: CDR1 SGHRS, CDR2 YFSETQ. The CDR3 region is CASSRPGQGENNEQFF. DNA of the CDR3: TGCGCCAGCAGCCGGCCAGGGCAGGGGGAAAACAATGAGCAGTTCTTC.

The chain joins TRBV19 to TRBJ2-1; 9 bases agree with TRBD1. Trimming took 4 bases from V and 8 from J; bases not matched to a gene: 12. Germline V gives CDR1 LNHDA, CDR2 SQIVND (reference sequence). The CDR3 has 16 amino acids. CDR3 bases: TGTGCCAGTAGTACACTCTACAGGGGGCGCGGGGATGAGCAGTTCTTC. It yields the protein CASSTLYRGRGDEQFF. Full variable domain (missing parts from reference TRBV19 and TRBJ2-1): DGGITQSPKYLFRKEGQNVTLSCEQNLNHDAMYWYRQDPGQGLRLIYYSQIVNDFQKGDIAEGYSVSREKKESFPLTVTSAQKNPTAFYLCASSTLYRGRGDEQFFGPGTRLTVL.

This clone came up a few times. The genes are TRBV5-1 and TRBJ1-1; tentatively, D is TRBD1 (5 bases). The V gene lost 0 bases and the J gene lost 8 bases, with 8 bases spanning the gap. CDR1 is SGHRS and CDR2 is YFSETQ in the germline V gene. This CDR3 has 12 amino acids. The CDR3 protein is CASSLGGVEAFF. CDR3 nucleotides: TGCGCCAGCAGCTTGGGGGGGGTAGAAGCTTTCTTT.

The chain joins TRBV6-5 to TRBJ2-1; a weak D match, TRBD1 (6 bases). This CDR3 is 13 amino acids long. Germline loops: CDR1 MNHEY, CDR2 SVGAGI. The V gene lost 6 bases and the J gene lost 5 bases, with 11 bases spanning the gap. CDR3 in amino acids: CASRGQIDNEQFF. The CDR3 DNA sequence: TGTGCCAGCAGAGGACAGATCGACAATGAGCAGTTCTTC.

The V call is TRBV9, the J call TRBJ1-1; a possible D gene is TRBD1 (5 bases). Looked up from germline, CDR1 is SGDLS and CDR2 is YYNGEE. The V gene lost 3 bases and the J gene lost 7 bases, with 16 bases spanning the gap. The length of the CDR3 is 14 residues. The CDR3 region is CASSEQPRADEAFF. CDR3 coding DNA: TGTGCCAGCAGCGAACAGCCCAGGGCGGATGAAGCTTTCTTT.

This clone was observed once. The chain uses TRBV2 and TRBJ2-7; 7 bases align to TRBD1. The CDR3 is made up of 14 amino acids. The trim removed 5 bases at V and 6 bases at J, leaving 10 bases unmatched. Germline CDR1 and CDR2: SNHLY and FYNNEI. CDR3 coding DNA: TGTGCCAGCAGTCCTGGGACAGTCCCCGGCGAGCAGTACTTC. Its protein is CASSPGTVPGEQYF.

The chain joins TRBV27 to TRBJ2-1, with a weak D call TRBD1 (6 bases). Germline V gene sequence: CDR1 MNHEY, CDR2 SMNVEV (reference sequence). Between the trimmed V and J ends, which lost 6 bases and 2 bases, there was a span of 8 bases. The CDR3 has 13 residues. CDR3 in DNA: TGTGCCAGCAGACAGGGCCCCTACAATGAGCAGTTCTTC. This encodes CASRQGPYNEQFF.

Worth noting for this clone: One end of the junction varies from germline; a read error may be responsible. The V gene is TRBV9, the J gene TRBJ2-2; a possible D gene is TRBD2 (5 bases). This CDR3 has 13 residues. Looked up from germline, CDR1 is SGDLS and CDR2 is YYNGEE. As DNA, the CDR3 is TGTGCCAGCAGCGTATCTAGCCCCGGGGAGCCGTTTTTT. It codes for CASSVSSPGEPFF.

J is TRBJ2-5 and V is TRBV2; D perhaps matches TRBD2 (6 bases). The better agreement between TRBJ2-7 and the DNA end casts doubt on the J call. The CDR3 consists of 13 residues. Germline V gives CDR1 SNHLY, CDR2 FYNNEI. The CDR3 loop reads CASSVGLPYEQYF. DNA for the CDR3: TGTGCCAGCAGTGTGGGACTTCCCTACGAGCAGTACTTC.

V usage is TRBV4-1 and J usage is TRBJ1-4; 7 bases are a match to TRBD1. V gave up 0 bases and J gave up 6 bases; unmatched junction bases: 1. CDR1 MGHRA and CDR2 YSYEKL come from the germline V gene. This CDR3 comprises 14 residues. CDR3 loop: CASSQETGDEKLFF. CDR3 DNA sequence: TGCGCCAGCAGCCAAGAAACAGGGGATGAAAAACTGTTTTTT.

A few counts support this clone. The V gene is TRBV27, the J gene TRBJ2-7; D possibly corresponds to TRBD1 (6 bases). Trimming removed 5 bases from V and 4 bases from J, with 18 bases in between. CDR1 and CDR2 from the germline V gene are MNHEY and SMNVEV (reference sequence). The CDR3 has 15 residues. The CDR3 nucleotides are TGTGCCAGCAGTGAGGTGGAGACAGGATTTTACGAGCAGTACTTC. Its protein is CASSEVETGFYEQYF.

The chain uses TRBV7-9 and TRBJ2-2; tentative D call: TRBD1 (5 bases). This CDR3 contains 16 residues. V lost 4 bases to trimming and J lost 4 bases, with 16 bases between them. Germline lookup yields CDR1 SEHNR and CDR2 FQNEAQ (reference sequence). CDR3 coding DNA: TGTGCCAGCAGCTCAGGCCGGATGGGGCGCACCGGGGAGCTGTTTTTT. Its protein product is CASSSGRMGRTGELFF. The entire variable domain, with the rest obtained from reference TRBV7-9 and TRBJ2-2, is as follows: DTGVSQNPRHKITKRGQNVTFRCDPISEHNRLYWYRQTLGQGPEFLTYFQNEAQLEKSRLLSDRFSAERPKGSFSTLEIQRTEQGDSAMYLCASSSGRMGRTGELFFGEGSRLTVL.

The rearrangement joins TRBV6-1 to TRBJ2-7, with 8 positions matching TRBD2. The CDR3 has 15 amino acids. V trimming: 2 bases; J trimming: 4 bases; junction bases outside the gene matches: 7. Germline loops: CDR1 MNHNS, CDR2 SASEGT. In nucleotides, the CDR3 is TGTGCCAGCAGTGAACTCGGGAGGGACTTATACGAGCAGTACTTC. This gives the protein CASSELGRDLYEQYF.

The gene calls are TRBV6-5 and TRBJ2-5; D gene ambiguous. Trimming took off 6 bases at V and 3 bases at J, with 14 bases between the two ends. Germline CDR1 is MNHEY and CDR2 is SVGAGI. This CDR3 contains 14 residues. As DNA, the CDR3 is TGTGCCAGCAGCCAGTCGGGTGCGGAAGAGACCCAGTACTTC. Its translation: CASSQSGAEETQYF.

This clone was detected only a few times. CDR3 nucleotides: TGTGCCAGCAGCGCAGGGACAGGGCATGGCTACACCTTC. Translated, it gives CASSAGTGHGYTF. The chain joins TRBV7-9 to TRBJ1-2; 9 bases are a match to TRBD1. Trimming cost V 5 bases and J 6 bases; bases outside gene matches: 4. CDR1 and CDR2 (germline): SEHNR, FQNEAQ (reference sequence). The CDR3 is 13 residues long.

The rearrangement joins TRBV7-9 to TRBJ1-4, with 7 bases matching TRBD1. The CDR3 length is 15 residues. V lost 7 bases to trimming and J lost 3 bases; unmatched junction nucleotides: 8. Germline assignment: CDR1 SEHNR and CDR2 FQNEAQ (reference sequence). CDR3 amino acids: CASTTQGVANEKLFF. CDR3 nucleotides: TGTGCCAGCACCACTCAGGGGGTGGCTAATGAAAAACTGTTTTTT.